This T cell receptor (beta chain) was sequenced in a study of shared clonotypes between healthy human individuals. Study-wide findings and caveats: Non-shared clonotypes had lower generation probabilities than those shared by all four donors.

Produced via immunoSEQ multiplex PCR; TCRdb's table is partial and in-frame only. The sample yields almost 700,000 clones, about 90% seen once. To note about this clone: Antigen: not known.

The naive CD8 subset, CD45RO-negative cells positively selected for CCR7, excluded terminally differentiated effector memory CD45RA+ cells. The sequence was obtained from a man aged 25 to 40 in good health. The sequencing sample was made of naive CD8+ T cells sorted from blood.

As DNA, the CDR3 is TGTGCCAGCAGCTTATCTCAGGCCGGGGAGCTGTTTTTT. Protein product: CASSLSQAGELFF. The chain uses TRBV7-3 and TRBJ2-2; no firm D call. V was cut by 2 bases and J by 6 bases, with 7 bases left in between. The length of the CDR3 is 13 residues. Germline V lookup: CDR1 SGHTA, CDR2 FQGTGA.